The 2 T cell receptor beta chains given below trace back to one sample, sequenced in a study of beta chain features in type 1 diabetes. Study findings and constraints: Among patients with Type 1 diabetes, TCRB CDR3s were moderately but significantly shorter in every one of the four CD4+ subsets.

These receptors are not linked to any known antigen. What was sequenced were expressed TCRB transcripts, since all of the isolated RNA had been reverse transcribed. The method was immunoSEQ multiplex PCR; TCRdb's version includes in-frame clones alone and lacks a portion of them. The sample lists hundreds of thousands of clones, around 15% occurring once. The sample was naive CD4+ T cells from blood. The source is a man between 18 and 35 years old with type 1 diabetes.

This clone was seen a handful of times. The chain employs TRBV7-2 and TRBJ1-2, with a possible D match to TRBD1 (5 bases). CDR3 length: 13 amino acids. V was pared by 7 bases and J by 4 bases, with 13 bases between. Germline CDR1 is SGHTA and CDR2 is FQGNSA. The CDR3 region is CASIWTPGYGYTF. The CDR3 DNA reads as TGTGCCAGCATTTGGACACCCGGCTATGGCTACACCTTC.

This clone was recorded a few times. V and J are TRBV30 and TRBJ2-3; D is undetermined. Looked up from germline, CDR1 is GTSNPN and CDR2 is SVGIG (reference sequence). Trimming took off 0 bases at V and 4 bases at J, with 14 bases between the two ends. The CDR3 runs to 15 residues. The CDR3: CAWSVGGDPSDTQYF. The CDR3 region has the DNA TGTGCCTGGAGTGTTGGCGGAGATCCATCAGATACGCAGTATTTT.